A single sample gave rise to the 32 T cell receptor beta chains below, sequenced in a study of glioma-infiltrating T cells. The iRepertoire nested amplicon-rescue multiplex PCR amplified TCR alpha and beta CDR3s from RNA. Using its own MiXCR run on the multiplex PCR reads, TCRdb lists one record per CDR3 protein. Of fewer than 500,000 distinct CDR3 sequences in the sample, about 40% were seen once. The sample comprised glioma tissue, nonneoplastic brain tissue, or PBMCs (not recorded which). These receptors all come from a human donor with low-grade glioma or glioblastoma, undergoing nonglioma brain surgery, or in good health (not recorded which).

There are a few counts of this clonotype. The chain recombines TRBV28 with TRBJ2-3; D possibly corresponds to TRBD2 (5 bases). The CDR3 length is 15 residues. The germline CDR1 and CDR2 sequences are MDHEN and SYDVKM. With 4 bases removed from V and 3 bases from J, the gap between germline ends came to 14 bases. The CDR3 here is CASSSPGVGTDTQYF. CDR3 nucleotides: TGTGCCAGCAGTTCCCCCGGGGTTGGGACAGATACGCAGTATTTT.

In this sample, this clonotype turned up a few times. The chain combines TRBV18 with TRBJ2-2; weak D call: TRBD1 (6 bases). Germline V gene sequence: CDR1 KGHSH, CDR2 LQKENI. V was cut by 0 bases and J by 3 bases, with 20 bases left in between. The CDR3 extends over 19 amino acids. The CDR3 protein is CASSPPGEAGTLDTGELFF. For the CDR3, the DNA is TGTGCCAGCTCACCACCGGGGGAAGCCGGGACATTAGACACCGGGGAGCTGTTTTTT.

The V and J genes are TRBV6-9 and TRBJ2-5, with no clear D. The CDR3 has 14 residues. Germline lookup yields CDR1 MNHGY and CDR2 SVAAGI. Trimming took off 2 bases at V and 2 bases at J, with 9 bases between the two ends. The CDR3 region has the DNA TGTGCCAGCAGTTATATCCGGGTTCAAGAGACCCAGTACTTC. Amino acids: CASSYIRVQETQYF.

As DNA, the CDR3 is TGTGCCAGCAGCCTACTAGGGGGGCTCTATGGCTACACCTTC. Residues: CASSLLGGLYGYTF. The rearrangement uses TRBV7-9 and TRBJ1-2; perhaps TRBD1 as D (6 bases). V gave up 5 bases and J gave up 4 bases, with 14 bases separating them. The CDR3 runs 14 residues. Germline V gene data show CDR1 as SEHNR and CDR2 as FQNEAQ (reference sequence).

The sample holds a few counts of this clonotype. The chain combines TRBV5-4 with TRBJ1-1, with D hard to call. The germline CDR1 and CDR2 sequences are SGHNT and YYREEE (reference sequence). The CDR3 has 12 amino acids. V was pared by 10 bases and J by 0 bases, with 10 bases between. CDR3 amino acids: CASQRMNTEAFF. CDR3 sequence (DNA): TGTGCCTCGCAGAGGATGAACACTGAAGCTTTCTTT.

This clonotype was found a few times. This sequence joins TRBV6-1 and TRBJ2-2; 9 bases map to TRBD1. CDR1 is MNHNS and CDR2 is SASEGT in the germline V gene. Losses at the gene ends were 7 bases for V and 3 bases for J; bases not matched to a gene: 3. This CDR3 contains 14 residues. This chain's CDR3 is CASIRDRDTGELFF. Here the CDR3 DNA reads TGTGCCAGCATCCGGGACAGGGACACCGGGGAGCTGTTTTTT.

The gene calls are TRBV20-1 and TRBJ2-4; maybe TRBD1 (5 bases). Germline V gene sequence: CDR1 DFQATT, CDR2 SNEGSKA (reference sequence). The V end lost 0 bases, the J end lost 2 bases, and 14 bases lay between the germline ends. The CDR3 spans 16 residues. The CDR3 DNA reads TGCAGTGCTAGAGATCGTCCCAGGGTGTCCAAAAACATTCAGTACTTC. The encoded protein is CSARDRPRVSKNIQYF.

A single count supports this clonotype. The chain uses TRBV27 and TRBJ1-2; no clear D. The CDR3 is made up of 15 amino acids. Per the germline V gene, CDR1 is MNHEY and CDR2 is SMNVEV (reference sequence). The V end lost 2 bases, the J end lost 7 bases, and 17 bases lay between the germline ends. DNA for the CDR3: TGTGCCAGCAGTTTAATTCGGGAAGCCCCCCGTGGCTACACCTTC. As protein: CASSLIREAPRGYTF.

V is TRBV20-1 and J is TRBJ2-2; weak D call: TRBD2 (7 bases). This CDR3 region has 16 residues. Germline-derived CDR1 and CDR2 are DFQATT and SNEGSKA (reference sequence). The V and J ends lost 6 bases and 3 bases respectively, with 20 bases between them. CDR3 nucleotides: TGCAGTGCCAAGGAGGGGGGACTACACCACACCGGGGAGCTGTTTTTT. Translating it yields CSAKEGGLHHTGELFF.

The chain's CDR3 is CASSLDGGRPQHF. CDR3 in DNA: TGCGCCAGCAGCTTGGACGGGGGACGGCCCCAGCATTTT. This chain joins TRBV5-1 and TRBJ1-5, with a possible D match to TRBD1 (5 bases). This CDR3 comprises 13 residues. Trimming took off 0 bases at V and 9 bases at J, with 10 bases between the two ends. Per germline, CDR1 SGHRS and CDR2 YFSETQ.

This clonotype has more than one count but fewer than ten. CDR3 DNA: TGTGCCAGCAGTTACCACGAAGGCGGAGGGAACTATGGCTACACCTTC. Translating gives CASSYHEGGGNYGYTF. This chain joins TRBV6-9 and TRBJ1-2, with D uncertain. CDR3 length: 16 residues. Germline V gene sequence: CDR1 MNHGY, CDR2 SVAAGI. Trimming pared 3 bases from V and 2 bases from J, leaving 16 bases between.

Concerning this clonotype: The junction departs from the called germline gene at one end, perhaps through a read error. The chain has TRBV24-1 and TRBJ1-1; the D is unclear. Germline-derived CDR1 and CDR2 are KGHDR and SFDVKD. CDR3 length: 13 residues. The DNA for the CDR3 is TGTGCCACCAGTGATTTGTACCGGACTGAAGGTTTCTTT. It specifies CATSDLYRTEGFF.

As to this clonotype: A much larger clone differs from this one at a single base, so this may be a read error. This likely comes from a read error, as the CDR3 has no conserved phenylalanine or tryptophan at its end. The CDR3 coding sequence is TGCAGTGCTAGAGATCAGGTTGCGGGCTACACCCTC. It specifies CSARDQVAGYTL. V gene TRBV20-1 combines with J gene TRBJ1-2; no clear D gene. The germline CDR1 and CDR2 sequences are DFQATT and SNEGSKA (reference sequence). CDR3 length: 12 amino acids. Trimming cost V 0 bases and J 8 bases, with 10 bases left between them.

Of note for this clonotype: Given a much more abundant clone one base away, this may be a read error. The chain couples TRBV6-1 to TRBJ2-7; TRBD2 matches at 12 bases. There are 15 residues in the CDR3. CDR1 and CDR2 (germline): MNHNS, SASEGT. CDR3 in amino acids: CASSATSGSFYGQYF. The CDR3 nucleotides are TGTGCCAGCAGCGCGACTAGCGGGAGTTTCTACGGGCAGTACTTC.

V usage is TRBV2 and J usage is TRBJ2-1; TRBD2 matches 11 bases. Trimming removed 7 bases from V and 12 bases from J; junction bases left unmatched: 20. The CDR3 is 17 residues long. The germline CDR1 and CDR2 sequences are SNHLY and FYNNEI. The CDR3 DNA reads TGTGCCAGCAAGGCGGTAGCGGGAGGGCCAGTAGCCAGTGTGCAGTTCTTC. Amino acid sequence: CASKAVAGGPVASVQFF.

This clonotype has more than one count but fewer than ten. The chain employs TRBV6-2 or TRBV6-3 and TRBJ2-3, with a tentative D call TRBD2 (6 bases). The CDR3 is 14 residues long. Germline CDR1 is MNHEY and CDR2 is SVGEGT. V shed 2 bases and J shed 8 bases, with 14 bases lying between them. The CDR3: CASSYLTRGATQYF. CDR3 sequence (DNA): TGTGCCAGCAGTTACCTGACTAGGGGAGCTACGCAGTATTTT.

The rearrangement uses TRBV20-1 and TRBJ1-1; TRBD1 is a possible D gene (6 bases). Germline assignment: CDR1 DFQATT and CDR2 SNEGSKA (reference sequence). The CDR3 covers 13 residues. Trimming pared 6 bases from V and 6 bases from J, leaving 17 bases between. Here the CDR3 DNA reads TGCAGTGCCGGTAATGGACAGATTCCTGAAGCTTTCTTT. Protein product: CSAGNGQIPEAFF.

The chain links TRBV28 to TRBJ2-7; 12 bases are a match to TRBD2. The V gene end was trimmed by 6 bases and the J gene end by 5 bases; junction bases not matched to a gene: 23. CDR1 and CDR2 (germline): MDHEN, SYDVKM. The CDR3 extends over 20 amino acids. The CDR3 nucleotides are TGTGCCAGCAGCCCCATTCACGGGACTAGCGGGTCCCCCGGCATCGACGAGCAGTACTTC. Protein product: CASSPIHGTSGSPGIDEQYF.

The V and J genes are TRBV5-1 and TRBJ1-2, with TRBD1 identical over 10 bases. Germline V CDR1 and CDR2: SGHRS, YFSETQ. The CDR3 sequence is 15 residues long. J gave up 6 bases and V 3 bases, and 8 bases lay outside the gene matches. The CDR3 protein is CASSSRGQGENGYTF. The CDR3 nucleotides read TGCGCCAGCAGCTCCAGAGGACAGGGGGAGAATGGCTACACCTTC.

A note on this clonotype: A much larger clone sits a single nucleotide away, making a read error possible. The chain uses TRBV24-1 and TRBJ2-7, with TRBD2 matching 12 bases. CDR1 KGHDR and CDR2 SFDVKD come from the germline V gene. V was clipped by 7 bases and J by 2 bases; unmatched bases: 8. CDR3 size: 16 residues. Here the CDR3 reads CATSPGLAGPTYEQYF. Here the CDR3 DNA reads TGTGCCACCAGCCCGGGACTAGCGGGCCCGACCTACGAGCAGTACTTC.

This clonotype was counted ten times or more. This rearrangement joins TRBV6-1 to TRBJ2-2; the D gene is possibly TRBD2 (6 bases). Trimming shortened V by 6 bases and J by 5 bases, and 13 bases separated the two germline ends. The germline V gene has CDR1 MNHNS and CDR2 SASEGT. CDR3 size: 14 residues. The CDR3 nucleotides read TGTGCCAGCAGATACGCAGGGAGGACCGGGGAGCTGTTTTTT. Its translation is CASRYAGRTGELFF.

The V call is TRBV7-2, the J call TRBJ2-1; 7 nucleotides align to TRBD2. Germline V CDR1 and CDR2: SGHTA, FQGNSA. The CDR3 consists of 18 residues. V shed 2 bases, J shed 4 bases, and the junction held 14 bases outside the gene matches. CDR3 loop: CASSLRSERGRSYNEQFF. CDR3 DNA sequence: TGTGCCAGCAGCTTACGGTCGGAGCGGGGACGCTCATACAATGAGCAGTTCTTC.

This clonotype was seen at least ten times. The CDR3 loop is CASSSGQNTEAFF. Here the CDR3 DNA reads TGTGCCAGCAGCTCAGGGCAGAACACTGAAGCTTTCTTT. The J gene is TRBJ1-1, the V gene TRBV6-1, with D possibly matching TRBD1 (5 bases). The CDR3 spans 13 residues. Trimming stripped 6 bases from V and 1 base from J, with 9 bases between. Germline V gene data show CDR1 as MNHNS and CDR2 as SASEGT.

This clonotype has just a few counts. The chain uses TRBV4-3 and TRBJ2-5, with D uncertain. The CDR3 spans 14 residues. Trimming took 1 base from V and 3 from J, leaving 9 bases between them. Germline CDR1 and CDR2: LGHNA and YSLEER. The CDR3 protein is CASSQVSGKETQYF. For the CDR3, the DNA is TGCGCCAGCAGCCAAGTTAGTGGGAAAGAGACCCAGTACTTC.

This clonotype was seen just once. The gene calls are TRBV4-1 and TRBJ2-1, with TRBD2 as a possible D gene (5 bases). CDR3 length: 17 amino acids. Germline loops: CDR1 MGHRA, CDR2 YSYEKL. The V and J ends lost 3 bases and 0 bases respectively, with 15 bases between them. The DNA of the CDR3 is TGCGCCAGCAGCCAGGAATTGGAGCGGATCTCCTACAATGAGCAGTTCTTC. It is translated as CASSQELERISYNEQFF.

This clonotype was recorded at least ten times. The rearrangement links TRBV25-1 to TRBJ1-1, with no clear D. Germline V CDR1 and CDR2: MGHDK, SYGVNS. Between the trimmed V and J ends, which lost 4 bases and 5 bases, there was a span of 5 bases. There are 11 residues in the CDR3. CDR3 protein: CASSAHTEAFF. In nucleotides, the CDR3 is TGTGCCAGCAGTGCACATACTGAAGCTTTCTTT.

The V and J genes are TRBV6-1 and TRBJ1-1; TRBD1 is a possible D gene (6 bases). The germline gives CDR1 MNHNS, CDR2 SASEGT. Trimming took 8 bases from V and 5 from J, leaving 21 bases between them. This CDR3 spans 15 amino acids. This CDR3 reads CASLTSRGGHTEAFF. The DNA of the CDR3 is TGTGCCAGCCTCACCTCGAGGGGGGGGCATACTGAAGCTTTCTTT.

This clonotype was seen only a few times. This chain connects TRBV10-3 to TRBJ2-7; 8 bases align to TRBD1. J lost 3 bases, V lost 3 bases, and 7 bases had no gene match. The CDR3 sequence is 15 residues long. Germline V lookup: CDR1 ENHRY, CDR2 SYGVKD. This CDR3 reads CAISDQPDRDYEQYF. The CDR3 region has the DNA TGTGCCATCAGTGATCAGCCGGACAGGGACTACGAGCAGTACTTC.

The table lists this clonotype with a few counts. The chain recombines TRBV20-1 with TRBJ2-7; either TRBD1 or TRBD2 may supply D (5 bases each). The CDR3 is made up of 14 amino acids. Between the trimmed V and J ends, which lost 0 bases and 6 bases, there was a span of 15 bases. Germline assignment: CDR1 DFQATT and CDR2 SNEGSKA (reference sequence). DNA for the CDR3: TGCAGTGCTAGAGATCAGGGACGGCGTGCCGAGCAGTACTTC. Protein: CSARDQGRRAEQYF.

The chain links TRBV20-1 to TRBJ2-7; 10 nucleotides match TRBD2. Losses at the gene ends were 5 bases for V and 4 bases for J; bases not matched to a gene: 8. Looked up from germline, CDR1 is DFQATT and CDR2 is SNEGSKA (reference sequence). This CDR3 spans 14 amino acids. Here the CDR3 DNA reads TGCAGTGCTGGGATAGCGGGAGGAGGGTACGAGCAGTACTTC. As protein: CSAGIAGGGYEQYF.

This clonotype occurred a few times. The V gene is TRBV27, the J gene TRBJ2-3; 10 bases agree with TRBD1. V lost 6 bases to trimming and J lost 6 bases; unmatched junction nucleotides: 9. Per germline, CDR1 MNHEY and CDR2 SMNVEV (reference sequence). The CDR3 is made up of 15 amino acids. The CDR3 DNA reads as TGTGCCAGCAGACCCGGGACAGGGGATTGGGATACGCAGTATTTT. The encoded protein is CASRPGTGDWDTQYF.

There are many counts of this clonotype. The chain carries TRBV27 and TRBJ2-5; no definite D call. This CDR3 is 10 amino acids long. CDR1 and CDR2 from the germline V gene are MNHEY and SMNVEV (reference sequence). The V end lost 8 bases, the J end lost 4 bases, and 5 bases lay between the germline ends. The CDR3 nucleotides are TGTGCCAGCGCCCTAGAGACCCAGTACTTC. It is translated as CASALETQYF.